The 2 T cell receptor beta chains below all came from one sample that was sequenced in a study of identical twins' blood T cells (dated by TCRdb to the early 2010s). The protocol used for the library was 5' RACE. Sequenced on an Illumina Genome Analyzer IIx. TCRdb cleaned the public reads at Q25 with fastp, built clones with MiXCR and kept in-frame beta chains. Each record represents a unique CDR3 protein, reported with the most common genes and DNA among its rows. Across this sample there are roughly 340,000 distinct CDR3 sequences, with over 25% seen only once. The ten largest clones capture around 5.6% of the sample. The sequenced sample consisted of PBMCs. These receptors were taken from a woman aged 18 to 55 in good health.

This clonotype was recorded a few times. This chain connects TRBV29-1 to TRBJ2-1; 8 nucleotides match TRBD2. J was trimmed by 0 bases and V by 5 bases; bases with no gene match: 3. Per the germline V gene, CDR1 is SQVTM and CDR2 is ANQGSEA. The CDR3 spans 14 residues. The CDR3 DNA is TGCAGCGTTAATAGCGGGAACTCCTACAATGAGCAGTTCTTC. The encoded protein is CSVNSGNSYNEQFF.

The V gene is TRBV6-2 or TRBV6-3, the J gene TRBJ2-2; maybe TRBD1 (6 bases). CDR3 length: 15 residues. CDR1 is MNHEY, CDR2 SVGEGT, per germline. V lost 6 bases and J 5 bases, leaving 16 bases between the germline ends. This CDR3 is CASRPLQGYTGELFF. The DNA of the CDR3 is TGTGCCAGCAGACCCCTACAGGGATATACCGGGGAGCTGTTTTTT.